A few counts support the clone carrying this T cell receptor (beta chain). Per the original methods: From reference gene primer amplification, estimates of nucleated cell counts were derived. Repertoires were generated with immunoSEQ multiplex PCR, while TCRdb's copy carries only in-frame clones and drops some. V and J calls and clone size are as listed in that table; D and trimming were resolved from the DNA. The table records about 270,000 clones, around 86% of them present only once. The data originate from a study of blood T cell repertoires in COVID-19. Study details: Acute and convalescent COVID-19 samples came from the United States, Italy and Spain. The analysed material was cDNA or gDNA that came from T cells, B-cell-depleted T cells, or PBMCs.

CDR1 and CDR2 (germline): LGHNA, YNFKEQ. V was cut by 10 bases and J by 4 bases, with 19 bases left in between. CDR3 size: 15 residues. The chain employs TRBV4-2 and TRBJ2-2; tentatively, D is TRBD1 (7 bases). This TCR derives from a man aged 35-49 years with active or convalescent COVID-19. Sequencing used peripheral blood. CDR3 amino acids: CAIGGGAGGTGELFF. CDR3 sequence (DNA): TGTGCCATCGGCGGAGGGGCAGGGGGCACCGGGGAGCTGTTTTTT.